The rows below give T cell receptor beta chains drawn from one sample of a study of T cell repertoires in cytomegalovirus infection. For these TCRs, the target antigens are not known. MiXCR was run by TCRdb on the reads, yielding one entry per CDR3 protein. The sample has roughly 45,000 distinct CDR3 sequences, 20% to 25% seen once. Specimen: PBMCs, sequenced either directly or after in vitro stimulation (not recorded which). The receptors were gathered from a human donor in good health (CMV status not recorded). Some clones in this sample may be carry-over from other donors' samples. The conserved cysteine and the conserved F or W are not part of the CDR3 here.

CDR3aa | v_gene | len
ASRSSTGALATYEQY | TRBV28 | 15
ASSGPGELF | TRBV11-3 | 9
ASSSPPGLAPQETQY | TRBV12-3/TRBV12-4 | 15
ASSQLYSGANVLT | TRBV4-1 | 13
ASSRTSPYEQY | TRBV12-3/TRBV12-4 | 11
ASSFLDRGGTGELF | TRBV6-5 | 14
ASSSTAGWDQPQH | TRBV7-9 | 13
ASSSDRGHEQETQY | TRBV12-3/TRBV12-4 | 14
ASRFILDASGGRQETQY | TRBV23-1 | 17
ATSAGTVSYEQY | TRBV15 | 12
ASSRTSGNEQF | TRBV6-2/TRBV6-3 | 11
ASSLGTGTDTQY | TRBV7-2 | 12
ASKGQNQETQY | TRBV12-3/TRBV12-4 | 11
ASSGTGLGRGQPQH | TRBV12-3/TRBV12-4 | 14
ATFGTIGNEQF | TRBV6-6 | 11
ASRRTGTPYEQY | TRBV6-1 | 12
ASSQLNRDQPQH | TRBV4-3 | 12
ASSRRVGELF | TRBV6-5 | 10
ASSLVRGTEAF | TRBV12-3/TRBV12-4 | 11
AWDRGLNTEAF | TRBV30 | 11